What follows are 21 T cell receptor beta chains derived from one specimen sequenced in a study of T cells in Graves' hyperthyroidism and ophthalmopathy. Amplification of TCR beta CDR3 regions used RNA as the template. During a first-round RT-PCR of the TCR CDR3, the HTBI primer set was used. TCRdb passed the multiplex PCR reads through MiXCR, listing each CDR3 protein once. The sample has fewer than 500,000 distinct CDR3 sequences; roughly 13% are singletons. The sample comprised blood. The receptor source for this set is a man aged 25-45 years with Graves' hyperthyroidism that later progressed to Graves' ophthalmopathy.

This clonotype was observed a handful of times. V is TRBV29-1 and J is TRBJ2-1, with 7 bases fitting TRBD1. CDR1 SQVTM and CDR2 ANQGSEA come from the germline V gene. Trimming cost V 4 bases and J 6 bases; bases outside gene matches: 6. This CDR3 region has 13 residues. CDR3 nucleotide sequence: TGCAGCGTTGCGGGACAGAGGCCCAATGAGCAGTTCTTC. It codes for CSVAGQRPNEQFF.

The genes are TRBV20-1 and TRBJ2-1; D is unclear. Germline loops: CDR1 DFQATT, CDR2 SNEGSKA (reference sequence). The V gene lost 0 bases and the J gene lost 7 bases, with 16 bases spanning the gap. CDR3 length: 15 amino acids. The CDR3 here is CSARDLSRWGNEQFF. CDR3 bases: TGCAGTGCTAGAGATCTGTCTAGGTGGGGTAATGAGCAGTTCTTC.

The J gene is TRBJ2-6, the V gene TRBV6-1; 8 bases map to TRBD1. The CDR3 is 18 residues long. Losses at the gene ends were 6 bases for V and 2 bases for J; bases not matched to a gene: 12. The germline gives CDR1 MNHNS, CDR2 SASEGT. CDR3 in amino acids: CASRSPDRGMAGANVLTF. CDR3 in DNA: TGTGCCAGCAGATCCCCTGACAGGGGAATGGCTGGGGCCAACGTCCTGACTTTC.

This clonotype was seen a few times. The CDR3 region has the DNA TGTGCCAGCAGCCTTTCTGGCAGACTAGCGTCCGGGGAGCTGTTTTTT. Protein sequence: CASSLSGRLASGELFF. The genes are TRBV4-2 and TRBJ2-2; the match to TRBD2 covers 8 bases. CDR1 and CDR2 (germline): LGHNA, YNFKEQ. This CDR3 is 16 amino acids long. Losses at the gene ends were 4 bases for V and 6 bases for J; bases not matched to a gene: 10.

This rearrangement joins TRBV24-1 to TRBJ2-7, with TRBD1 matching 7 bases. J lost 6 bases, V lost 6 bases, and 7 bases had no gene match. This CDR3 spans 13 amino acids. Germline CDR1 is KGHDR and CDR2 is SFDVKD. CDR3 DNA sequence: TGTGCCACCAGTCCGGCCAGGGGGTCCGAGCAGTACTTC. It is translated as CATSPARGSEQYF.

There are many counts of this clonotype. This chain connects TRBV11-2 to TRBJ2-7, with a weak D call TRBD2 (5 bases). Between the trimmed V and J ends, which lost 6 bases and 9 bases, there was a span of 18 bases. This CDR3 spans 13 amino acids. Germline CDR1 reads SGHAT; CDR2 reads FQNNGV. The DNA for the CDR3 is TGTGCCAGCAGGAGAATTGGGCGGGCGGCGCAGTACTTC. Residues: CASRRIGRAAQYF.

There are many counts of this clonotype. This chain joins TRBV7-2 and TRBJ2-5; 11 bases match TRBD2. CDR1 and CDR2 (germline): SGHTA, FQGNSA. The CDR3 totals 17 residues. V gave up 2 bases and J gave up 5 bases; unmatched junction bases: 10. The CDR3 region is CASSLIPSGGIGETQYF. Written as DNA, the CDR3 is TGTGCCAGCAGCTTAATCCCTAGCGGGGGGATAGGCGAGACCCAGTACTTC.

This clonotype has a count of ten or more. This chain connects TRBV11-2 to TRBJ1-2; weak D call: TRBD1 (5 bases). V was trimmed by 0 bases and J by 3 bases, leaving 11 bases between them. The CDR3 runs to 15 residues. Germline CDR1 SGHAT, CDR2 FQNNGV. CDR3 loop: CASSLDRQIYYGYTF. CDR3 nucleotides: TGTGCCAGCAGCTTAGACAGACAGATTTACTATGGCTACACCTTC.

Worth noting for this clonotype: Being one base from a much bigger clone, this may be a read error. J is TRBJ2-1 and V is TRBV10-3, with 7 bases that match TRBD2. Germline V gene sequence: CDR1 ENHRY, CDR2 SYGVKD. The length of the CDR3 is 14 residues. V gave up 4 bases and J gave up 11 bases; unmatched junction bases: 11. The chain's CDR3 is CAISVYSGANKQFF. The CDR3 DNA is TGTGCCATCAGTGTATACAGCGGGGCGAATAAGCAGTTCTTC.

This clonotype has a handful of counts. This sequence joins TRBV4-1 and TRBJ1-2; D is undetermined. V dropped 0 bases and J dropped 14 bases, with 13 bases sitting between them. Per germline, CDR1 MGHRA and CDR2 YSYEKL. The length of the CDR3 is 12 residues. CDR3 loop: CASSQDLRFATF. The CDR3 DNA reads as TGCGCCAGCAGCCAAGATCTCAGGTTTGCGACCTTC.

This clonotype was observed at least ten times. The chain employs TRBV3-1 and TRBJ2-7, with a weak D call TRBD2 (7 bases). V shed 2 bases and J shed 2 bases, with 10 bases lying between them. Per the germline V gene, CDR1 is LGHDT and CDR2 is YNNKEL (reference sequence). The CDR3 length is 14 residues. The CDR3 here is CASSQSGTPYEQYF. The CDR3 DNA reads TGTGCCAGCAGCCAAAGCGGGACACCCTACGAGCAGTACTTC.

On this clonotype itself: A read error may be the cause here, since a much bigger clone is one base away. The J gene is TRBJ2-5, the V gene TRBV6-1, with 7 bases that match TRBD1. CDR1 and CDR2 (germline): MNHNS, SASEGT. The CDR3 is 15 amino acids. Here the CDR3 reads CASNEATTGRETQYF. DNA of the CDR3: TGTGCCAGCAATGAAGCGACGACAGGGAGAGAGACCCAGTACTTC.

This clonotype was counted ten times or more. The V gene is TRBV5-1, the J gene TRBJ1-6; 7 bases are a match to TRBD1. This CDR3 contains 14 residues. Germline V gene sequence: CDR1 SGHRS, CDR2 YFSETQ. Unmatched junction bases numbered 4, after V lost 1 base and J lost 9 bases. DNA for the CDR3: TGCGCCAGCAGCTTGTTTCAGGGGGTTTCACCCCTCCACTTT. Protein: CASSLFQGVSPLHF.

The chain recombines TRBV4-1 with TRBJ2-2, with 10 bases lining up with TRBD2. This CDR3 has 18 residues. Trimming took 4 bases from V and 2 from J; bases not matched to a gene: 10. The germline gives CDR1 MGHRA, CDR2 YSYEKL. In DNA form, the CDR3 reads TGCGCCAGCAGCCTTGGTTCTAGCGGGGGCCTTAACACCGGGGAGCTGTTTTTT. Protein sequence: CASSLGSSGGLNTGELFF.

This clonotype was observed a single time. The chain joins TRBV2 to TRBJ1-2; D gene uncertain. In germline, CDR1 is SNHLY, CDR2 FYNNEI. The V and J ends lost 4 bases and 7 bases respectively, with 16 bases between them. This CDR3 comprises 14 residues. The CDR3 loop is CASSVVGANSGYTF. Here the CDR3 DNA reads TGTGCCAGCAGTGTGGTAGGAGCGAATTCTGGCTACACCTTC.

The genes are TRBV28 and TRBJ2-2, with TRBD1 matching 8 bases. Trimming cost V 5 bases and J 5 bases; bases outside gene matches: 16. This CDR3 contains 18 residues. Germline V gene sequence: CDR1 MDHEN, CDR2 SYDVKM. CDR3 sequence: CASSPSRTGPWETGELFF. CDR3 nucleotides: TGTGCCAGCAGTCCTTCCAGGACAGGGCCCTGGGAGACCGGGGAGCTGTTTTTT. Full variable domain (rest looked up from reference TRBV28 and TRBJ2-2): DVKVTQSSRYLVKRTGEKVFLECVQDMDHENMFWYRQDPGLGLRLIYFSYDVKMKEKGDIPEGYSVSREKKERFSLILESASTNQTSMYLCASSPSRTGPWETGELFFGEGSRLTVL.

This clonotype was seen at least ten times. This sequence joins TRBV13 and TRBJ2-7, with D hard to call. There are 13 residues in the CDR3. Germline assignment: CDR1 PRHDT and CDR2 FYEKMQ (reference sequence). V was shortened by 5 bases and J by 2 bases, with 10 bases between the two germline ends. CDR3 loop: CASSADPTYEQYF. The DNA of the CDR3 is TGTGCCAGCAGCGCAGATCCTACCTACGAGCAGTACTTC.

The genes are TRBV25-1 and TRBJ1-1, with D perhaps TRBD1 (5 bases). This CDR3 spans 13 amino acids. Germline CDR1 and CDR2: MGHDK and SYGVNS. With 4 bases removed from V and 3 bases from J, the gap between germline ends came to 9 bases. This CDR3 is CASSAGIHTEAFF. CDR3 in DNA: TGTGCCAGCAGTGCAGGGATTCACACTGAAGCTTTCTTT.

This clonotype has ten or more counts. The rearrangement joins TRBV7-6 to TRBJ2-5, with a tentative D call TRBD2 (7 bases). CDR3 length: 16 residues. V was cut by 5 bases and J by 8 bases, with 24 bases left in between. Per germline, CDR1 SGHVS and CDR2 FNYEAQ. DNA for the CDR3: TGTGCCAGCAGCCCAACCTTCGGGGGGCCTACCTTTACCCAGTACTTC. Translated: CASSPTFGGPTFTQYF.

This clonotype was counted many times. The V gene is TRBV20-1, the J gene TRBJ2-1, with 8 bases that match TRBD2. J was trimmed by 9 bases and V by 6 bases; bases with no gene match: 13. The V gene's germline CDR1 is DFQATT and CDR2 SNEGSKA (reference sequence). The CDR3 totals 14 residues. As DNA, the CDR3 is TGCAGTGCCGTAGGGACTTCCAGCGGGGGTGAGCAGTTCTTC. Translating it yields CSAVGTSSGGEQFF.

The sample holds many counts of this clonotype. The chain couples TRBV20-1 to TRBJ1-2, with D possibly TRBD1 on 5 matching bases. Trimming removed 6 bases from V and 0 bases from J, with 17 bases in between. From germline, CDR1 is DFQATT and CDR2 SNEGSKA (reference sequence). This CDR3 region has 15 residues. The CDR3: CSAPPQGRANYGYTF. CDR3 DNA: TGCAGTGCCCCGCCTCAGGGAAGAGCTAACTATGGCTACACCTTC.